Shown below are 14 T cell receptor beta chains from a single sample sequenced in a study of cytomegalovirus exposure and HLA in healthy donors. Sequencing was performed with immunoSEQ multiplex PCR; in TCRdb, only in-frame clones are kept and a portion is missing. The table lists over 75,000 clones, more than 75% of them singletons. Sample: PBMCs. The source of these receptors is a man aged 25 to 45 in good health and CMV-seronegative.

The chain links TRBV7-8 to TRBJ2-7; D is undetermined. CDR1 and CDR2 (germline): SGHVS, FQNEAQ. V lost 3 bases and J lost 6, with 15 bases in between. The CDR3 is made up of 14 amino acids. This CDR3 is CASSFFSATSEQYF. DNA of the CDR3: TGTGCCAGCAGCTTTTTCTCTGCTACGAGCGAGCAGTACTTC. Using reference TRBV7-8 and TRBJ2-7 for the parts outside the CDR3, the full variable domain is GAGVSQSPRYKVAKRGQDVALRCDPISGHVSLFWYQQALGQGPEFLTYFQNEAQLDKSGLPSDRFFAERPEGSVSTLKIQRTQQEDSAVYLCASSFFSATSEQYFGPGTRLTVT.

The V gene is TRBV30, the J gene TRBJ1-3, with 8 bases lining up with TRBD1. The germline CDR1 and CDR2 sequences are GTSNPN and SVGIG (reference sequence). Trimming took 1 base from V and 4 from J; bases not matched to a gene: 0. The CDR3 runs 13 residues. In DNA form, the CDR3 reads TGTGCCTGGAGTGCAGGGGGCGGAAACACCATATATTTT. It is translated as CAWSAGGGNTIYF. The full variable domain, rest sourced from reference TRBV30 and TRBJ1-3, is SQTIHQWPATLVQPVGSPLSLECTVEGTSNPNLYWYRQAAGRGLQLLFYSVGIGQISSEVPQNLSASRPQDRQFILSSKKLLLSDSGFYLCAWSAGGGNTIYFGEGSWLTVV.

This clone was detected only a few times. The rearrangement links TRBV7-2 to TRBJ2-3; 9 nucleotides line up with TRBD1. Trimming took 1 base from V and 4 from J; bases not matched to a gene: 12. The CDR3 length is 18 residues. Germline V gene sequence: CDR1 SGHTA, CDR2 FQGNSA. CDR3 bases: TGTGCCAGCAGCTTAGGAGTGGGGACAGGGTTTTCCGCAGATACGCAGTATTTT. Protein sequence: CASSLGVGTGFSADTQYF.

The genes are TRBV5-6 and TRBJ2-3; D possibly corresponds to TRBD2 (6 bases). This CDR3 comprises 16 residues. The V gene lost 0 bases and the J gene lost 4 bases, with 15 bases spanning the gap. The V gene's germline CDR1 is SGHDT and CDR2 YYEEEE. The CDR3 DNA sequence: TGTGCCAGCAGCTTGGATGGAGGGCGGTTGGCAGATACGCAGTATTTT. Amino acid sequence: CASSLDGGRLADTQYF.

V gene TRBV30 combines with J gene TRBJ2-3; maybe TRBD2 (6 bases). Trimming took off 3 bases at V and 0 bases at J, with 10 bases between the two ends. CDR3 length: 14 residues. Germline V gene sequence: CDR1 GTSNPN, CDR2 SVGIG (reference sequence). The CDR3 bases are TGTGCCTGGAGCTATAGCGGTAGCACAGATACGCAGTATTTT. This translates into CAWSYSGSTDTQYF. The complete variable domain, with remaining parts taken from reference TRBV30 and TRBJ2-3, reads SQTIHQWPATLVQPVGSPLSLECTVEGTSNPNLYWYRQAAGRGLQLLFYSVGIGQISSEVPQNLSASRPQDRQFILSSKKLLLSDSGFYLCAWSYSGSTDTQYFGPGTRLTVL.

The rearrangement links TRBV5-1 to TRBJ2-5; D is possibly TRBD1 (6 bases). Germline values: CDR1 SGHRS, CDR2 YFSETQ. The CDR3 runs to 14 residues. Trimming removed 0 bases at V and 3 bases at J, with 9 bases between. For the CDR3, the DNA is TGCGCCAGCAGCTTGGCTGGGGGCGAAGAGACCCAGTACTTC. Protein product: CASSLAGGEETQYF.

The J gene is TRBJ1-4, the V gene TRBV4-2, with D possibly TRBD1 on 5 matching bases. The CDR3 spans 12 residues. Trimming stripped 2 bases from V and 12 bases from J, with 10 bases between. Germline lookup yields CDR1 LGHNA and CDR2 YNFKEQ. The CDR3 nucleotides are TGTGCCAGCAGCCAACTGGGGCAGGAACTGTTTTTT. This translates into CASSQLGQELFF.

This rearrangement joins TRBV10-3 to TRBJ2-7; weak D call: TRBD1 (6 bases). Germline V lookup: CDR1 ENHRY, CDR2 SYGVKD. This CDR3 spans 14 amino acids. With 6 bases removed from V and 0 bases from J, the gap between germline ends came to 12 bases. CDR3 sequence: CAIRSGQNSYEQYF. CDR3 coding DNA: TGTGCCATCAGGTCAGGACAGAACTCCTACGAGCAGTACTTC.

The rearrangement joins TRBV28 to TRBJ1-2, with D maybe TRBD1 (5 bases). The V and J ends lost 6 bases and 8 bases respectively, with 16 bases between them. The CDR3 contains 13 residues. CDR1 is MDHEN and CDR2 is SYDVKM in the germline V gene. CDR3 sequence: CASRRPLGGGYTF. For the CDR3, the DNA is TGTGCCAGCAGACGTCCCCTTGGGGGGGGCTACACCTTC.

The genes are TRBV15 and TRBJ1-4; the match to TRBD1 covers 9 bases. V shed 3 bases and J 4 bases; nucleotides not matched to a gene: 9. This CDR3 is 17 amino acids long. The V gene's germline CDR1 is LNHNV and CDR2 YYDKDF (reference sequence). The CDR3 nucleotides read TGTGCCACCAGCAGTTCCGGGACAGGGCTCATTAATGAAAAACTGTTTTTT. This translates into CATSSSGTGLINEKLFF.

The V gene is TRBV10-3, the J gene TRBJ2-4, with 7 positions matching TRBD1. Germline CDR1 and CDR2: ENHRY and SYGVKD. This CDR3 region has 14 residues. J gave up 5 bases and V 2 bases, and 3 bases lay outside the gene matches. CDR3 DNA sequence: TGTGCCATCAGTGAGGGGACAGATCAAAACATTCAGTACTTC. Protein: CAISEGTDQNIQYF.

This clone was found once. This chain links TRBV6-1 with TRBJ2-3; 9 nucleotides match TRBD1. In germline, CDR1 is MNHNS, CDR2 SASEGT. Trimming at V came to 6 bases and at J to 2 bases, leaving 6 bases not matched to a gene. The length of the CDR3 is 15 residues. CDR3 loop: CASRMGQGFTDTQYF. As DNA, the CDR3 is TGTGCCAGCAGGATGGGACAGGGCTTCACAGATACGCAGTATTTT.

The chain combines TRBV14 with TRBJ1-2; the D is unclear. Germline CDR1 is SGHDN and CDR2 is FVKESK. Trimming shortened V by 4 bases and J by 3 bases, and 15 bases separated the two germline ends. The CDR3 runs to 15 residues. The chain's CDR3 is CASSLHRSGDYGYTF. CDR3 bases: TGTGCCAGCAGCCTCCACCGGAGTGGCGACTATGGCTACACCTTC.

This clone appeared a single time. The V call is TRBV18, the J call TRBJ2-3; TRBD1 matches at 9 bases. The trim removed 4 bases at V and 2 bases at J, leaving 10 bases unmatched. There are 17 residues in the CDR3. Per the germline V gene, CDR1 is KGHSH and CDR2 is LQKENI. CDR3 residues: CASSQRTGDFNTDTQYF. CDR3 coding DNA: TGTGCCAGCTCACAAAGGACAGGGGACTTCAACACAGATACGCAGTATTTT. Variable domain in full (rest from reference TRBV18 and TRBJ2-3): NAGVMQNPRHLVRRRGQEARLRCSPMKGHSHVYWYRQLPEEGLKFMVYLQKENIIDESGMPKERFSAEFPKEGPSILRIQQVVRGDSAAYFCASSQRTGDFNTDTQYFGPGTRLTVL.